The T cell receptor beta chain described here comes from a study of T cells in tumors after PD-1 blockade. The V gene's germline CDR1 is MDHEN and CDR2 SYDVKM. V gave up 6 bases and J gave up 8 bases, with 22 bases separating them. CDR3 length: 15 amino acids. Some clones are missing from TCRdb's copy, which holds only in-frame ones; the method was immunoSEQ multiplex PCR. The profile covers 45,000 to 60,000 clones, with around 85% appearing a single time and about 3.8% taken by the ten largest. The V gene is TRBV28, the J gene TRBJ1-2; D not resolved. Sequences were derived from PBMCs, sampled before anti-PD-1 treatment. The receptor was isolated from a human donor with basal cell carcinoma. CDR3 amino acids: CASSPPGPRGRGYTF. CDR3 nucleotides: TGTGCCAGCAGCCCCCCTGGGCCCCGGGGTCGCGGCTACACCTTC.